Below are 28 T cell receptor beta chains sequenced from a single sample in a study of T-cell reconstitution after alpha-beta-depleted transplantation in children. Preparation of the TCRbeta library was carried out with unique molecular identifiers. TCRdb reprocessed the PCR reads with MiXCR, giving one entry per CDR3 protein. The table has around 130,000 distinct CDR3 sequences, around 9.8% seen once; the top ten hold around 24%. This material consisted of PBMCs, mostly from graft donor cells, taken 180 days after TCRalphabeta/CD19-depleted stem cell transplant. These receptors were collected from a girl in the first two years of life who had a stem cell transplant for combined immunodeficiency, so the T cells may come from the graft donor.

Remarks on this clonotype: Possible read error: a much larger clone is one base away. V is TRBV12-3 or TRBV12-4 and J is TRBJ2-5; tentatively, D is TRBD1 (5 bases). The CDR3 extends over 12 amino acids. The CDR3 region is CDSRLKGETQYF. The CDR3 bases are TGTGACAGCAGACTCAAGGGGGAGACCCAGTACTTC.

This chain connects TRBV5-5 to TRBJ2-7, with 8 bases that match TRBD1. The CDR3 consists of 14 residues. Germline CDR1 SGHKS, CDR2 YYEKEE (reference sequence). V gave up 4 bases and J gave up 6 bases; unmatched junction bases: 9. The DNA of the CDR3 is TGTGCCAGCAGCCCCGCGTGGCAGGGGGCCGAGCAGTACTTC. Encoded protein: CASSPAWQGAEQYF. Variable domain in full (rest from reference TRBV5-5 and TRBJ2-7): DAGVTQSPTHLIKTRGQQVTLRCSPISGHKSVSWYQQVLGQGPQFIFQYYEKEERGRGNFPDRFSARQFPNYSSELNVNALLLGDSALYLCASSPAWQGAEQYFGPGTRLTVT.

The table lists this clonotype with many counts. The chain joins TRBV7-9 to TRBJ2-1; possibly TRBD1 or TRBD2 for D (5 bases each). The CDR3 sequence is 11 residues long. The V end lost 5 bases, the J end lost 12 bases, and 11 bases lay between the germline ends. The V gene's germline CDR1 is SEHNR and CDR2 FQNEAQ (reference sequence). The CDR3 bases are TGTGCCAGCAGCCGAATTGGGGGGCAGTTCTTC. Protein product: CASSRIGGQFF.

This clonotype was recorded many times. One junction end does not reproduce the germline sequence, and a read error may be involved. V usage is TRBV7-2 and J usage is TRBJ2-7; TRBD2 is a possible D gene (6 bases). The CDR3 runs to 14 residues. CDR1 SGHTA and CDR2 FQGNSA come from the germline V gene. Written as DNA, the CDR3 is TGTGCCAGCAGCTCCGGGACGGGGGTAGACGAAGAACACTTC. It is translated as CASSSGTGVDEEHF.

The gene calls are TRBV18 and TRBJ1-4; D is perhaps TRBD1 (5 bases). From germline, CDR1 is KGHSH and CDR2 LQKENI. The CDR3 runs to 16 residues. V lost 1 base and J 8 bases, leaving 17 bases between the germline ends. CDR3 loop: CASSPQGRASREKLFF. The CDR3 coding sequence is TGTGCCAGCTCACCACAGGGGAGGGCCTCTAGAGAAAAACTGTTTTTT.

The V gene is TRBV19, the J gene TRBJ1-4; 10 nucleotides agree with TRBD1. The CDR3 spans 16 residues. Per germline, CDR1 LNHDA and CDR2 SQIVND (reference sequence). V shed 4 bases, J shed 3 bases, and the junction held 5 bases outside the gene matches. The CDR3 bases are TGTGCCAGTAGTAATCGACAGGGGGCGTCTAATGAAAAACTGTTTTTT. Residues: CASSNRQGASNEKLFF.

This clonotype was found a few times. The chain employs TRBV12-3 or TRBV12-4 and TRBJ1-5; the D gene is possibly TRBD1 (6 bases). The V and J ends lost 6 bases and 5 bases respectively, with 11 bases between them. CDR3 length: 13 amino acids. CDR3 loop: CASSLDSYQPQHF. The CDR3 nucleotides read TGTGCCAGCAGCTTGGACAGCTATCAGCCCCAGCATTTT.

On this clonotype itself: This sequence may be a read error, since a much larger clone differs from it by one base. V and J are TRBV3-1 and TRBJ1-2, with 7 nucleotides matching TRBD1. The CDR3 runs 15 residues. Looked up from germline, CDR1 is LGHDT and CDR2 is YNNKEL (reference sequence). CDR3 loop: CACSQGDRTNYGYTF. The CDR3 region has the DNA TGTGCCTGCAGCCAAGGGGACAGAACTAACTATGGCTACACCTTC.

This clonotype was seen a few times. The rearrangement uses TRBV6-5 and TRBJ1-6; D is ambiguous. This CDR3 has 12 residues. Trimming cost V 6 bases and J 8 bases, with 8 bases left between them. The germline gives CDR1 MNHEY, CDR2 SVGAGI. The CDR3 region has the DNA TGTGCCAGCAGCCGGGGTGATTCACCCCTCCACTTT. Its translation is CASSRGDSPLHF.

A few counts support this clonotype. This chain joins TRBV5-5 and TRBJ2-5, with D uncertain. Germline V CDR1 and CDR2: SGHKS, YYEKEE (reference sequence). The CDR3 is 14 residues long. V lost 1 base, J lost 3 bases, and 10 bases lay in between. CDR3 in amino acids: CASSLSLGEETQYF. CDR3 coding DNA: TGTGCCAGCAGCTTGAGCCTAGGAGAAGAGACCCAGTACTTC.

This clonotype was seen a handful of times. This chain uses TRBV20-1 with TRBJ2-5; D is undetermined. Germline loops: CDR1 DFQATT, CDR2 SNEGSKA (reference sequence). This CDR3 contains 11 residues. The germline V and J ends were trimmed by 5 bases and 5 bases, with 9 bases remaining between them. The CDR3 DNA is TGCAGTGCTGACCCCGTGGAGACCCAGTACTTC. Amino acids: CSADPVETQYF.

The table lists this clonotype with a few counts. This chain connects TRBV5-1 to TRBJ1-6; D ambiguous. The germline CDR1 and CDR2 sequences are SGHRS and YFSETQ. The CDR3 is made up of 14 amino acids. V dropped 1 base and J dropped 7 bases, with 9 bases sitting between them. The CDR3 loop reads CASSLTVGNSPLHF. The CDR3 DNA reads TGCGCCAGCAGCTTGACAGTAGGGAATTCACCCCTCCACTTT.

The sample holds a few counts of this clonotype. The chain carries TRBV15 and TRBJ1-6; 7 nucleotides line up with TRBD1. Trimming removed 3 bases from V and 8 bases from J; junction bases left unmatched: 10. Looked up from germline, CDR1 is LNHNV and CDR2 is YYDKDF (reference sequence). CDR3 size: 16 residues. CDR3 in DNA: TGTGCCACCAGCAGGGAGACAGGGCGGATAGATTCACCCCTCCACTTT. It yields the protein CATSRETGRIDSPLHF. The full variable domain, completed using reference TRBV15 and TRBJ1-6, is DAMVIQNPRYQVTQFGKPVTLSCSQTLNHNVMYWYQQKSSQAPKLLFHYYDKDFNNEADTPDNFQSRRPNTSFCFLDIRSPGLGDTAMYLCATSRETGRIDSPLHFGNGTRLTVT.

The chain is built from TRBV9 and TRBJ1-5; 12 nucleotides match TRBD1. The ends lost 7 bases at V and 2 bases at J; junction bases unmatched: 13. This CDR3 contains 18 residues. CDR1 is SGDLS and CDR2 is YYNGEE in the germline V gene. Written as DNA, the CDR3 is TGTGCCAGCTTTCCGGGACAGGGGGCGCCGAAAGGCAATCAGCCCCAGCATTTT. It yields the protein CASFPGQGAPKGNQPQHF.

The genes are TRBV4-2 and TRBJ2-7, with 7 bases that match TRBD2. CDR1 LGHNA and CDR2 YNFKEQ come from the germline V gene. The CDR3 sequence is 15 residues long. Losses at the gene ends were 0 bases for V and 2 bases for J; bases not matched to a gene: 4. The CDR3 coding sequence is TGTGCCAGCAGCCAAGAAGCGGGGTTTACCTACGAGCAGTACTTC. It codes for CASSQEAGFTYEQYF.

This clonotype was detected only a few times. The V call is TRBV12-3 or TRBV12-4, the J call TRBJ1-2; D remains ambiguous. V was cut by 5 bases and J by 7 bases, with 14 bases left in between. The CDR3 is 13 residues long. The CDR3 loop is CASSRRPLSGYTF. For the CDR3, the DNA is TGTGCCAGCAGTCGTAGGCCTCTGAGTGGCTACACCTTC.

CDR3 residues: CSARVASGGAGEQFF. In DNA form, the CDR3 reads TGCAGTGCTAGAGTCGCTAGCGGGGGGGCAGGTGAGCAGTTCTTC. The chain couples TRBV20-1 to TRBJ2-1; 12 bases agree with TRBD2. In germline, CDR1 is DFQATT, CDR2 SNEGSKA (reference sequence). After removal of 1 base from V and 9 bases from J, the junction contained 7 bases not matched to a gene. The CDR3 totals 15 residues.

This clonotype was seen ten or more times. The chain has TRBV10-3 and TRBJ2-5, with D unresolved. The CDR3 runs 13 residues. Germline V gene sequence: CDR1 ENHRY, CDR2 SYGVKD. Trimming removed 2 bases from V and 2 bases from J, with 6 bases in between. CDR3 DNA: TGTGCCATCAGTGAGGGCAGGCAAGAGACCCAGTACTTC. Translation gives CAISEGRQETQYF.

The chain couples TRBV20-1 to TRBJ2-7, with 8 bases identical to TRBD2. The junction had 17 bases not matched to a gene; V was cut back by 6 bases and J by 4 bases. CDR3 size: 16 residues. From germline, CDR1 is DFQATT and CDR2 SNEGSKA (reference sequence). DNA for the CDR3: TGCAGTGCCCCCCGGAGTATGGGTAGCGGGAATTACGAGCAGTACTTC. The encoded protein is CSAPRSMGSGNYEQYF.

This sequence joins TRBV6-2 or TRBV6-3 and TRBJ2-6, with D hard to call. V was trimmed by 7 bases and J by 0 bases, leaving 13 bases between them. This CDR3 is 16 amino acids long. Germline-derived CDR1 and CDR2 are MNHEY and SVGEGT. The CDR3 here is CASIRQPLSGANVLTF. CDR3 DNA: TGTGCCAGCATCAGGCAGCCCCTCTCTGGGGCCAACGTCCTGACTTTC.

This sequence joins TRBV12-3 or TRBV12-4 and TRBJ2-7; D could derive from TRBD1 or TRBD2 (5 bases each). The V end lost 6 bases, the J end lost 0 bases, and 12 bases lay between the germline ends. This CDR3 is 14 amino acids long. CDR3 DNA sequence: TGTGCCAGCAGAAGGACGGGGACCTCCTACGAGCAGTACTTC. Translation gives CASRRTGTSYEQYF.

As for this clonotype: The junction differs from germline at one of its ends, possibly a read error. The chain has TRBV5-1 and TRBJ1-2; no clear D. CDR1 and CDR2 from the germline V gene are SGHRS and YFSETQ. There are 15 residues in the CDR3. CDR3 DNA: TGCGCCAGCAGCTTAAGACCGCGCGGGAACTATGGCGACACCTTC. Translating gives CASSLRPRGNYGDTF.

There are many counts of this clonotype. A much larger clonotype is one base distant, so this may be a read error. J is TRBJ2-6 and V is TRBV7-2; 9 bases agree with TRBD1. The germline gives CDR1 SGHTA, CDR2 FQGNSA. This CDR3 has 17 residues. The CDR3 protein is CASSLASQGAGANGLTF. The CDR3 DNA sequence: TGTGCCAGCAGCTTAGCCTCACAGGGGGCTGGGGCCAACGGCCTGACTTTC.

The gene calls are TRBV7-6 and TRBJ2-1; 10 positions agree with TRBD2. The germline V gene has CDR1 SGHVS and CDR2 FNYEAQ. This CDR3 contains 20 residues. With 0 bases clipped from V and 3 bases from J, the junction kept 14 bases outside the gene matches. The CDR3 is CASSLATDHPSGGGYNEQFF. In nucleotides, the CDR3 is TGTGCCAGCAGCTTAGCGACCGATCATCCTAGCGGGGGAGGCTACAATGAGCAGTTCTTC.

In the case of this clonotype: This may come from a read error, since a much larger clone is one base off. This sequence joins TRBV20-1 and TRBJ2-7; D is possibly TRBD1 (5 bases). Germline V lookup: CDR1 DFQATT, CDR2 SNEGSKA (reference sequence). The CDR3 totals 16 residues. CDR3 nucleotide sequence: TGCAGTGCTAGAGATACCTGGGGCGAACACCTCTACGAGCACTACTTC. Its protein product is CSARDTWGEHLYEHYF.

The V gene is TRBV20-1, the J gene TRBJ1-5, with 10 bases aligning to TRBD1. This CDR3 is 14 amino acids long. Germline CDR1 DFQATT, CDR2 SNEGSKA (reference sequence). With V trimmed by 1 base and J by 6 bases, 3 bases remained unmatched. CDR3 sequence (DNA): TGCAGTGCTAGAGGACAGGGGGCCAGTCAGCCCCAGCATTTT. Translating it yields CSARGQGASQPQHF.

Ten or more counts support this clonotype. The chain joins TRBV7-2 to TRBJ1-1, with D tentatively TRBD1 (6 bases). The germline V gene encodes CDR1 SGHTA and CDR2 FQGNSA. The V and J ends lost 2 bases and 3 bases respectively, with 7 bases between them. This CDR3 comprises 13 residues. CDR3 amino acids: CASSLQGYTEAFF. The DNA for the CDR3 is TGTGCCAGCAGCTTACAGGGGTACACTGAAGCTTTCTTT.

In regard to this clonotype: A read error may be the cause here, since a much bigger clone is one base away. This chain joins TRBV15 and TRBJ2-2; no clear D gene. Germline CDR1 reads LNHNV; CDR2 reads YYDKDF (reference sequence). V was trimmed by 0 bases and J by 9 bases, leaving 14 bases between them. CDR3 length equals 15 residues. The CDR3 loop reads CATSRECGYSRELFF. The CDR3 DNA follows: TGTGCCACCAGCAGAGAGTGCGGCTATTCCCGGGAGCTGTTTTTT. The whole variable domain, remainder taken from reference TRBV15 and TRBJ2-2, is DAMVIQNPRYQVTQFGKPVTLSCSQTLNHNVMYWYQQKSSQAPKLLFHYYDKDFNNEADTPDNFQSRRPNTSFCFLDIRSPGLGDTAMYLCATSRECGYSRELFFGEGSRLTVL.